These 10 T cell receptor beta chains were sequenced from one sample in a study of human T cells and chemical hapten exposure. The time point denotes: patch test 1, 2 weeks after DPC sensitization. As to treatment: therapeutic diphenylcyclopropenone sensitization with weekly scalp DPC. A single record per CDR3 protein comes from TCRdb applying MiXCR to the RACE reads. The data contain 150,000 to 200,000 distinct CDR3 sequences, about 14% of them singletons. The sample in question was whole blood, obtained in connection with sensitization to the hapten diphenylcyclopropenone (DPC). The receptors stem from a woman younger than 45 with alopecia areata. Some clones in this sample may be carry-over from other donors' samples.

The sample holds a few counts of this clonotype. V usage is TRBV10-3 and J usage is TRBJ2-3, with 7 bases matching TRBD2. CDR3 length: 16 amino acids. CDR1 is ENHRY and CDR2 is SYGVKD in the germline V gene. V gave up 10 bases and J gave up 1 base; unmatched junction bases: 14. DNA for the CDR3: TGTGCCACCAGAATGGTTGCGGGAGTTGGCACAGATACGCAGTATTTT. This translates into CATRMVAGVGTDTQYF.

The V call is TRBV2, the J call TRBJ1-2, with D perhaps matching TRBD1 (6 bases). The length of the CDR3 is 13 residues. With 8 bases removed from V and 4 bases from J, the gap between germline ends came to 14 bases. Germline V gene lookup returns CDR1 SNHLY and CDR2 FYNNEI. The CDR3 bases are TGTGCCAGCGTAAGGACAGACGTCTATGGCTACACCTTC. It translates to CASVRTDVYGYTF.

This clonotype appeared many times. This sequence joins TRBV6-2 or TRBV6-3 and TRBJ2-7, with 7 nucleotides matching TRBD1. J was trimmed by 6 bases and V by 7 bases; bases with no gene match: 6. The CDR3 has 12 amino acids. CDR1 MNHEY and CDR2 SVGEGT come from the germline V gene. The chain's CDR3 is CASTDREVEQYF. The CDR3 nucleotides are TGTGCCAGCACAGACAGGGAAGTCGAGCAGTACTTC.

The chain couples TRBV5-5 to TRBJ1-4, with D maybe TRBD1 (5 bases). The V gene lost 0 bases and the J gene lost 6 bases, with 12 bases spanning the gap. CDR1 is SGHKS and CDR2 is YYEKEE in the germline V gene (reference sequence). CDR3 size: 15 residues. The DNA for the CDR3 is TGTGCCAGCAGCTTGGCCGGGCAGGGCGATGAAAAACTGTTTTTT. This sequence encodes CASSLAGQGDEKLFF.

This chain connects TRBV5-3 to TRBJ2-2; TRBD2 might be the D (5 bases). TRBV5-3 is marked as an open reading frame, function uncertain. The CDR3 sequence is 12 residues long. Deletions cut 4 bases from V and 6 bases from J, with 7 bases between. This CDR3 is CARSPEAGELFF. The DNA of the CDR3 is TGTGCCAGAAGCCCGGAGGCCGGGGAGCTGTTTTTT.

This clonotype was counted a few times. The chain combines TRBV7-3 with TRBJ2-2, with no clear D. This CDR3 is built from 16 residues. Trimming took 5 bases from V and 4 from J, leaving 17 bases between them. CDR1 and CDR2 from the germline V gene are SGHTA and FQGTGA. The CDR3 loop reads CASSPFHTVTTGELFF. In DNA form, the CDR3 reads TGTGCCAGCAGCCCTTTCCATACAGTAACCACCGGGGAGCTGTTTTTT.

This clonotype was counted many times. V usage is TRBV20-1 and J usage is TRBJ1-6, with D possibly being TRBD1 (5 bases). CDR1 is DFQATT, CDR2 SNEGSKA, per germline (reference sequence). V lost 3 bases and J 9 bases, leaving 15 bases between the germline ends. The CDR3 has 14 residues. CDR3 in amino acids: CSASDTGMGSPLHF. In nucleotides, the CDR3 is TGCAGTGCTAGTGATACAGGAATGGGTTCACCCCTCCACTTT.

This clonotype was found a few times. The chain couples TRBV3-1 to TRBJ2-7, with 10 bases fitting TRBD1. The CDR3 sequence is 18 residues long. The junction had 12 bases not matched to a gene; V was cut back by 0 bases and J by 4 bases. Germline CDR1 is LGHDT and CDR2 is YNNKEL (reference sequence). The chain's CDR3 is CASSQESSDGTGVYEQYF. The DNA of the CDR3 is TGTGCCAGCAGCCAAGAAAGCTCGGACGGGACAGGGGTTTACGAGCAGTACTTC.

This clonotype was recorded a few times. The chain carries TRBV7-6 and TRBJ2-3; possibly TRBD2 for D (6 bases). This CDR3 spans 15 amino acids. Germline V gene sequence: CDR1 SGHVS, CDR2 FNYEAQ. Trimming took 3 bases from V and 2 from J, leaving 12 bases between them. CDR3 nucleotides: TGTGCCAGCAGCTTGATTTGGACTAACACAGATACGCAGTATTTT. Residues: CASSLIWTNTDTQYF.

In regard to this clonotype: A much larger clone differs from this one at a single base, so this may be a read error. CDR3 residues: CASSLEDSTDTQYF. The CDR3 bases are TGCGCCAGCAGCTTGGAGGACAGCACAGATACGCAGTATTTT. The V call is TRBV5-1, the J call TRBJ2-3; D gene ambiguous. Looked up from germline, CDR1 is SGHRS and CDR2 is YFSETQ. This CDR3 comprises 14 residues. V lost 0 bases, J lost 0 bases, and 5 bases lay in between. The complete variable domain, with remaining parts taken from reference TRBV5-1 and TRBJ2-3, reads KAGVTQTPRYLIKTRGQQVTLSCSPISGHRSVSWYQQTPGQGLQFLFEYFSETQRNKGNFPGRFSGRQFSNSRSEMNVSTLELGDSALYLCASSLEDSTDTQYFGPGTRLTVL.